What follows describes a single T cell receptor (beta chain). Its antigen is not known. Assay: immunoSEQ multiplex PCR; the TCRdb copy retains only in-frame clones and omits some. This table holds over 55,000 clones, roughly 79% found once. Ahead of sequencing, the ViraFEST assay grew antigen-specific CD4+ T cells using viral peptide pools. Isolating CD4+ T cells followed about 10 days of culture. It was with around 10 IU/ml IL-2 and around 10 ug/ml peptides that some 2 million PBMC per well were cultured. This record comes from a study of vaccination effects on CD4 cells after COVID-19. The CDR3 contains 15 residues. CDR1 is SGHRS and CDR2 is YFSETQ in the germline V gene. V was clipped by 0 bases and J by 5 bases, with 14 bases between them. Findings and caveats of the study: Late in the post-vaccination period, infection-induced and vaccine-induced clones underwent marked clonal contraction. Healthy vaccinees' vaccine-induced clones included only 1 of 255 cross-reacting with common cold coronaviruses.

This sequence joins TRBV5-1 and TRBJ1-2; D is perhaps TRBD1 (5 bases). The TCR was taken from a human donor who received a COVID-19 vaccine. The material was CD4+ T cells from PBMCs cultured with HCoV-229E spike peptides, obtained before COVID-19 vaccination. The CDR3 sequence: CASSLDGQGVYGYTF. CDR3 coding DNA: TGCGCCAGCAGCTTGGATGGGCAGGGAGTGTATGGCTACACCTTC.